This TCR beta chain was recovered during a study of blood T cell repertoires in COVID-19. About the research overall: From T cells, B-cell-depleted T cells, or PBMCs came the material, which was cDNA or gDNA.

The data were produced by immunoSEQ multiplex PCR, yet TCRdb's version contains in-frame clones alone and is incomplete. Found here are 170,000 or so clones, approximately 80% of them singletons; the top ten hold roughly 2.8%. Germline V gene data show CDR1 as SGHTA and CDR2 as FQGNSA. The CDR3 is 14 amino acids. The V gene lost 1 base and the J gene lost 5 bases, with 9 bases spanning the gap. Sequenced: peripheral blood. The sequence derives from a woman between 55 and 75 years old with acute or convalescent COVID-19. This rearrangement joins TRBV7-2 to TRBJ1-5; TRBD1 is a possible D gene (5 bases). This CDR3 is CASSLEGGDQPQHF. The CDR3 DNA is TGTGCCAGCAGCTTAGAGGGAGGGGATCAGCCCCAGCATTTT.